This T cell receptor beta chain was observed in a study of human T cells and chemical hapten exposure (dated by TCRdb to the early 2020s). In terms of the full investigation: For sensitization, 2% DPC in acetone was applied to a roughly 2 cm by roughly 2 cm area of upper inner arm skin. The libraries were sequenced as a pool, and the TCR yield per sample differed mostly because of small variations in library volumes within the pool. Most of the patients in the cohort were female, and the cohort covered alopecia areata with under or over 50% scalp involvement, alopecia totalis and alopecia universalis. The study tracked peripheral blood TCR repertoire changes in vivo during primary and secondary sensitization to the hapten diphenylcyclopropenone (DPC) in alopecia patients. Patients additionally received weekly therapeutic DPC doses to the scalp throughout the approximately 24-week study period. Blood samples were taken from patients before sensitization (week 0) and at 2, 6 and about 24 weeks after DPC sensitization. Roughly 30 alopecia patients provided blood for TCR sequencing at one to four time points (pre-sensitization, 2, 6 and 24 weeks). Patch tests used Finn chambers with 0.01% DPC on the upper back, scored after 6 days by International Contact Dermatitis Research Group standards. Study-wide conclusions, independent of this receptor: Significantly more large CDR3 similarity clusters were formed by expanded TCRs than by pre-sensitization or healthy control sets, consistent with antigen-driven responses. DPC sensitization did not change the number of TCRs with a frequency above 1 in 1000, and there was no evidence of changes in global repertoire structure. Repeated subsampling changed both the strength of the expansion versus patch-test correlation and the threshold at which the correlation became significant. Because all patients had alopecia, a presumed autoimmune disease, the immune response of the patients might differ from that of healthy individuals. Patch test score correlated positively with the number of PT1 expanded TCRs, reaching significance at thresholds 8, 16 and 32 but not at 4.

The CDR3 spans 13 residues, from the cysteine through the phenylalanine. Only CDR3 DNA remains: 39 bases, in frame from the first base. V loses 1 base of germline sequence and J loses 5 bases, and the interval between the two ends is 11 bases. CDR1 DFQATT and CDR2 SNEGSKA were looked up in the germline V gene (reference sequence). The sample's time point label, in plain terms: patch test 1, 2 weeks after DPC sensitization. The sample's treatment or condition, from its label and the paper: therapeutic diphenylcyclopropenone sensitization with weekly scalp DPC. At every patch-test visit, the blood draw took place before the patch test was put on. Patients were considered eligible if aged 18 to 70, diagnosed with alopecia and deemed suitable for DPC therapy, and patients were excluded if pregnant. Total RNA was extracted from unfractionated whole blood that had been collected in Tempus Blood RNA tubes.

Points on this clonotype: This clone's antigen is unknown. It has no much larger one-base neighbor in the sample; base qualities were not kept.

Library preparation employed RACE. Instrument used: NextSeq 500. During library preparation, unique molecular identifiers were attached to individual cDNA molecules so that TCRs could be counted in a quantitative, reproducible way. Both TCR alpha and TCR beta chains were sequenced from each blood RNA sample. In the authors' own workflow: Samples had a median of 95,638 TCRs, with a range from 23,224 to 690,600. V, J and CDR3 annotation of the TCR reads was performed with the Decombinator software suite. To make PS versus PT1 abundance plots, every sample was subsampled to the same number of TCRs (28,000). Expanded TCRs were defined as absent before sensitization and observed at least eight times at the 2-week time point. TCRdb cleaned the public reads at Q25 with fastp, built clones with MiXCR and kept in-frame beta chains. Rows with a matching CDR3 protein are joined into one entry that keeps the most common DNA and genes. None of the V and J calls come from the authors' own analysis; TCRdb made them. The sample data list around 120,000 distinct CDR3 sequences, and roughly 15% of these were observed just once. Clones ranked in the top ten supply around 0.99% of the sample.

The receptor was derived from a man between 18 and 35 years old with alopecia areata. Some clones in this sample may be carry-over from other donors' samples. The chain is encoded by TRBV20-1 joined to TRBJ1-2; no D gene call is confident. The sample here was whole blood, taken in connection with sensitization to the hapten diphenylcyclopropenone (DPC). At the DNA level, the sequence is TGCAGTGCTAGAGGGCCCACAGCGTATGGCTACACCTTC. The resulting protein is CSARGPTAYGYTF.